The 18 T cell receptor beta chains in this list originate from one sample, sequenced in a study of tumor-infiltrating lymphocytes in primary liver carcinoma. Between about 17 and 34 mg of unsorted bulk tissue served as the source from which RNA and DNA were co-extracted. From around 500 ng of total RNA, TCR beta-specific cDNA was reverse-transcribed using a constant-region primer. Three nested multiplex PCR rounds, a slightly modified ARM-PCR method, built the TCR beta libraries. The study ran its first two PCR rounds for roughly 9 cycles each, using TRBV1-TRBV30 forward primers and a C-beta reverse primer. TCRdb analysed the multiplex PCR reads with MiXCR anew, one entry per CDR3 protein. The sample has fewer than 250,000 distinct CDR3 sequences; 70% to 90% are singletons. The sample consisted of tumor tissue from primary liver carcinoma. These receptors were collected from a man aged 35 to 55 with primary liver carcinoma and hepatitis B virus infection.

This clonotype has ten or more counts. The rearrangement uses TRBV21-1 and TRBJ2-3; TRBD2, the table's D call, was not compared with the DNA. TRBV21-1 is given as a pseudogene. The CDR3 covers 16 residues. The CDR3 DNA is TGTGCCAGCAGCAAAGCGCGACTAGCAGGCGGAGATACGCAGTATTTT. Its translation: CASSKARLAGGDTQYF.

The chain carries TRBV10-3 and TRBJ1-6; D is perhaps TRBD1 (6 bases). The V end was cut by 5 bases, the J end by 14 bases, with 31 bases between. The CDR3 contains 18 residues. Germline loops: CDR1 ENHRY, CDR2 SYGVKD. CDR3 DNA: TGTGCCATCAGTTGGGCGAGCGGGGGCGCGTCTAATAATTCTTCCCTCCACTTT. This sequence encodes CAISWASGGASNNSSLHF.

Notes on this clonotype: Its ends do not fully match the called genes, so a read error is possible. J is TRBJ2-1 and V is TRBV5-6, with D perhaps TRBD1 or TRBD2 (7 bases each). Germline V gene data show CDR1 as SGHDT and CDR2 as YYEEEE. The CDR3 is made up of 17 amino acids. The CDR3 sequence is CASSSNLQGRGYKEQLF. CDR3 coding DNA: TGTGCCAGCAGCTCGAACCTACAGGGGCGGGGGTACAAAGAGCAGTTATTC.

As for this clonotype: Compared with germline, one end of the junction differs, possibly owing to a read error. The chain uses TRBV5-6 and TRBJ2-4; D is uncertain. The CDR3 is 12 residues long. Per the germline V gene, CDR1 is SGHDT and CDR2 is YYEEEE. The CDR3 DNA reads TGTGCCAGCAGATGGTCTACCGGGCCTCAGAACTTC. This gives the protein CASRWSTGPQNF.

To note about this clonotype: The junction differs from germline at one of its ends, possibly a read error. CDR3 region: CASCYRAEQPQHF. CDR3 in DNA: TGTGCCAGCTGTTACCGGGCTGAGCAGCCCCAGCATTTT. The chain combines TRBV6-2 or TRBV6-3 with TRBJ1-5, with D unresolved. CDR1 is MNHEY, CDR2 SVGEGT, per germline. The CDR3 extends over 13 amino acids.

For this clonotype: This may stem from a read error, because a much larger clone lies one nucleotide away. The chain has TRBV7-9 and TRBJ2-5; D perhaps matches TRBD2 (6 bases). V was cut by 0 bases and J by 4 bases, with 9 bases left in between. Germline V CDR1 and CDR2: SEHNR, FQNEAQ (reference sequence). The CDR3 length is 14 residues. CDR3 nucleotides: TGTGCCAGCAGCTTAGCGCGGGGAGGAGAGACCCAGTACTTC. Its protein product is CASSLARGGETQYF.

To note about this clonotype: Likely a read error: the CDR3 ends without its conserved phenylalanine or tryptophan. CDR3 DNA: TGTACCAGCAGCTATCCCGGGACTAGCGGGATCAATAACACTCAGTACTTA. Its translation: CTSSYPGTSGINNTQYL. The V call is TRBV11-1, the J call TRBJ2-4; 13 bases align to TRBD2. Germline lookup yields CDR1 SGHAT and CDR2 FQDESV (reference sequence). The CDR3 is 17 amino acids.

The count of this clonotype is one. One end of the junction does not line up with germline, which may come from a read error. V is TRBV6-1 and J is TRBJ1-4; D may be TRBD1 (5 bases). Germline assignment: CDR1 MNHNS and CDR2 SASEGT. The CDR3 runs 14 residues. DNA for the CDR3: TGTGCCATCAGTAAGGACAAGGAGAGTGAAAAACTGTTTTTT. Translating gives CAISKDKESEKLFF.

In regard to this clonotype: An end of the junction differs from the germline gene, which may be a read error. This chain uses TRBV6-6 with TRBJ1-1, with D perhaps TRBD1 (6 bases). CDR3 length: 13 residues. Germline CDR1 is MNHNY and CDR2 is SVGAGI (reference sequence). CDR3 residues: CVSGTGRTTEAFF. CDR3 DNA sequence: TGTGTCAGCGGCACAGGGAGGACTACTGAAGCTTTCTTT.

This clonotype has a single count. A much larger clone sits a single nucleotide away, making a read error possible. The genes are TRBV5-1 and TRBJ2-5; tentatively, D is TRBD1 (6 bases). Germline V gene lookup returns CDR1 SGHRS and CDR2 YFSETQ. The CDR3 loop spans 13 amino acids. V lost 4 bases to trimming and J lost 7 bases, with 14 bases between them. In DNA form, the CDR3 reads TGCGCCAGCAGCACCGGACAGAGTGGGACCCAGTACTTC. As protein: CASSTGQSGTQYF.

As for this clonotype: Given the absence of the conserved phenylalanine or tryptophan at the CDR3 end, a read error is likely. The DNA is omitted, as the CDR3 cannot be located on it reliably, and the CDR3 follows TCRdb's listing. The chain's CDR3 is CSVDKGPPNEQLY. The chain links TRBV29-1 to TRBJ2-1; no check of the table's D call, TRBD1, against the DNA was made. With termini counted, the CDR3 has 13 amino acids. Germline CDR1 SQVTM, CDR2 ANQGSEA.

At least ten counts were recorded for this clonotype. V and J are TRBV6-2 or TRBV6-3 and TRBJ2-1; D unclear. Germline CDR1 and CDR2: MNHEY and SVGEGT. V lost 2 bases to trimming and J lost 7 bases, with 12 bases between them. The CDR3 contains 14 residues. CDR3 DNA: TGTGCCAGCAGTTACCTGATAGTTGGAAATGAGCAGTTCTTC. This translates into CASSYLIVGNEQFF.

This clonotype was counted once. It is likely a read error, because the conserved phenylalanine at the end of the CDR3 is missing. V usage is TRBV4-2 and J usage is TRBJ2-7, with TRBD2 as a possible D gene (6 bases). Germline lookup yields CDR1 LGHNA and CDR2 YNFKEQ. This CDR3 has 16 residues. The CDR3 loop reads CASSQDFGRTSDVQYL. CDR3 nucleotide sequence: TGCGCCAGCAGCCAAGATTTTGGGAGGACATCGGACGTGCAGTACCTC.

Regarding this clonotype: The missing conserved phenylalanine or tryptophan at the end of this CDR3 makes a read error likely. V is TRBV7-8 and J is TRBJ1-1, with D tentatively TRBD1 (5 bases). Germline values: CDR1 SGHVS, CDR2 FQNEAQ. This CDR3 spans 14 amino acids. CDR3 DNA sequence: TGTGCCAGCAGTTTAGCGGGGGTGAACACTGAAGCTTTCTCT. It is translated as CASSLAGVNTEAFS.

Worth noting for this clonotype: A read error may produce the germline difference seen at one junction end. The rearrangement uses TRBV5-6 and TRBJ2-1; possibly TRBD2 for D (5 bases). CDR1 and CDR2 (germline): SGHDT, YYEEEE. The CDR3 contains 13 residues. In nucleotides, the CDR3 is TGTGCCAACACCGGAGGACCGAACAATGAGCATTTCTTC. As protein: CANTGGPNNEHFF.

Concerning this clonotype itself: The conserved closing phenylalanine or tryptophan is absent in this CDR3, likely reflecting a read error. The chain has TRBV6-2 or TRBV6-3 and TRBJ1-1, with no clear D. The CDR3 is 12 amino acids. Germline CDR1 and CDR2: MNHEY and SVGEGT. The CDR3 nucleotides are TGTGGCAGCGAGACACGTAACACTGAAGCTTTCATT. It encodes CGSETRNTEAFI.

As regards this clonotype: At one end, the junction sequence differs from germline, possibly due to a read error. V gene TRBV29-1 combines with J gene TRBJ2-5, with D perhaps matching TRBD2 (5 bases). The germline V gene encodes CDR1 SQVTM and CDR2 ANQGSEA. The CDR3 runs to 15 residues. This CDR3 reads CSLESAAGRSETQYF. The CDR3 nucleotides are TGTAGCCTTGAATCCGCGGCGGGTAGATCGGAGACCCAGTATTTC.

Only one count was recorded for this clonotype. A read error may be the cause here, since a much bigger clone is one base away. The chain couples TRBV28 to TRBJ1-5; weak D call: TRBD1 (5 bases). CDR1 MDHEN and CDR2 SYDVKM come from the germline V gene. The CDR3 extends over 17 amino acids. CDR3 sequence: CTSRPTKGIGSNQPQHF. In DNA form, the CDR3 reads TGTACCAGCAGACCCACTAAGGGGATCGGAAGCAATCAGCCCCAGCATTTT.